The subject of this entry is one T cell receptor (beta chain). What this receptor recognizes is not known. No per-base quality is available; no much larger clone lies one base away. The sample carries other DNA sequences with the same CDR3. The sample comes from a study of cytomegalovirus exposure and HLA in healthy donors (dated by TCRdb to the late 2010s). In the study overall: According to an earlier analysis of around 600 of the donors, roughly 180 million T cells yielded roughly 100 million unique TCR beta sequences and approximately 300 Gb of sequence data. Of the roughly 410 genotyped donors, approximately 80% were placed in the genetic ancestry cluster associated with self-reported Caucasian donors. The study aimed to test whether signatures of past pathogen exposure could be identified by cataloging public T cell receptors. Roughly 300 gigabases of sequencing data and roughly 81 million unique TCR sequences made up an early release that covered several hundred HLA-typed donors. To decide whether each TCR beta V gene segment behaved as functional or pseudogenic, an earlier analysis of approximately 600 of the donors relied on high-throughput TCR beta sequencing. Rather than using new phenotypic data, the later analysis identified candidate immune exposures from TCR beta sequences and from how often those sequences occurred across donors. HLA typing included class I and class II loci at four-digit resolution. To predict cytomegalovirus infection status, the study brought together high-throughput TCR immunosequencing, statistical association of individual TCRs with disease status, and machine learning. Along with the approximately 670-subject first cohort, a separate validation cohort of around 110 different subjects was used. All discovery cohort repertoires had been generated using a single sequencing platform. Among approximately 370 genotyped donors of the cohort, an average of roughly 230,000 unique TCR beta nucleotide sequences was sequenced per donor, of which about 18% were non-productive. Donor age, sex, ethnicity and CMV serostatus were compiled together with the repertoire data. A later genetic analysis took genome-wide SNP genotypes for about 55% of the roughly 700 donors and used that subset as a discovery cohort. The study profiled the T cell repertoires of 500 to 800 subjects by immunosequencing and related them to cytomegalovirus serostatus. Typing coverage varied by locus: roughly 629-630 donors for A, B, C, DRB1 and DQB1; around 560 for DQA1; approximately 570 for DPA1; approximately 490 for DPB1. A handful of DR-DQ haplotypes were handled as single units for association and clustering because linkage in the cohort was strong. A later analysis re-examined previously published TCR beta repertoires from roughly 650 donors and added high-resolution HLA genotyping to investigate patterns of TCR occurrence.

Here is what the overall study found, with its caveats: A group of highly shared sequence variants was considered likely to be a technical artifact of the sequencing pipeline. V-gene and J-gene trimming of TCR beta chains was associated with a missense DCLRE1C variant in a later genetic analysis, and the association was replicated in an independent cohort. The cohort was sequenced for TCR beta chains only, and without alpha or paired-chain data the features that could be detected were limited. The study listed 150 to 200 TCR beta chains as associated with cytomegalovirus. According to a later analysis, TCR association rates differed among HLA loci, with DRB1 alleles showing the most associated TCRs and HLA-C alleles showing the fewest. Assigning TCR associations to individual alleles was difficult when HLA alleles, especially DR and DQ, strongly co-occurred. Because counts were too low, 15 to 20 rarely observed V segments, including chromosome 9 orphons, were excluded from the earlier analysis of fewer than 650 of the donors. Most TCR sequences were observed very rarely across donors, whereas some public TCRs were present in many individuals. Linkage disequilibrium might explain the correlated functional status among segregating V segments, but an unknown experimental factor could not be excluded. In both the original and validation cohorts, the classifier was reported to diagnose cytomegalovirus status with high specificity and sensitivity. In a later analysis, HLA-associated TCR beta chains showed more clonal expansion and lower generation probabilities than non-associated chains that were equally common. A further reported finding was that TCR beta sequences accurately predicted the HLA-A and HLA-B alleles for most subjects in the first cohort. Most CMV-associated TCR beta chains appeared to be HLA-restricted in a later analysis, and the HLA associations seemed to be driven largely by CMV exposure. HLA typing was unavailable for some donors at each locus, so association tests used only the typed subset. In a later analysis, around 17,000 TCR beta sequences were associated with specific HLA alleles at a false discovery rate of 0.05. Three of the identified cytomegalovirus-associated TCR beta chains were confirmed in vitro to be specific for cytomegalovirus antigens. A later genetic analysis reported fewer N-insertions in productive TCRs among donors in an Asian-associated ancestry cluster than the roughly 640-donor mean. Immune exposure information for the cohort was limited to CMV serostatus. According to a later analysis, parvovirus B19, influenza, CMV and Epstein-Barr virus appeared linked to several top co-occurrence clusters. According to the authors, the approach could potentially be generalized to other disease states and immunological phenotypes. In an earlier analysis of 587 of the donors, most TCR beta V segments were observed in productive rearrangements about 87% or about 30% of the time, broadly matching IMGT annotations. Roughly uniform sequencing depth across donors was assumed in presence/absence analyses, although this assumption may not hold.

Library preparation was by the immunoSEQ multiplex PCR assay. For the multiplex PCR, a mixture combining 60 forward primers for TCR Vbeta segments and 13 reverse primers for TCR Jbeta segments was used. A multiplex PCR assay on genomic DNA amplified the CDR3 region of rearranged TCR beta genes. On the Illumina HiSeq System, the amplified TCR beta libraries were sequenced as 87-base-pair reads. In the source study's methods: In a later analysis, approximately 74 million unique TCR beta chains were counted across the 500 to 850 repertoires, and roughly 11 million of these chains were shared by at least two donors. To remove PCR and sequencing errors, raw reads were error-corrected and collapsed into unique sequences using a nearest-neighbor algorithm that merged closely related sequences. CDR3 sequences were aligned to IMGT reference sequences to assign V, D and J gene segments. Each retained sequence needed at least a six-nucleotide match to both a V gene segment and a J gene segment. Rearrangements were called productive when the CDR3 lacked stop codons and stayed in frame with V and J; all others were non-productive. Following IMGT convention, CDR3 was defined as the stretch from the second conserved V-encoded cysteine to the conserved J-encoded phenylalanine. The earlier analysis of roughly 590 of the donors excluded any sequence lacking an unambiguous match to a single V gene segment. In an earlier analysis of approximately 500 of the donors, a V segment was called functional when productive rearrangements were above 56.7%, and segregating when the standard deviation between donors exceeded 5%. A statistical classification framework was built for diagnosing cytomegalovirus status from the catalog of TCR beta chain sequences. In a later analysis, TCR nucleotide sequences were compared against IMGT/GENE-DB human TR gene sequences so that V and J genes could be assigned. In a later analysis, CDR3 sequences and most-parsimonious VDJ recombination scenarios were assigned using the TCRdist pipeline. In a later analysis, every TCR beta chain was defined by the combination of its CDR3 amino acid sequence and its V-gene family, and reads without a unique V-gene family were dropped. As a way to deal with suspected cross-contamination and a sequencing artifact, a later analysis dropped 500 to 700 nucleotide sequences that were highly shared and had low generation probability. In a later analysis, a clonal expansion index for each public chain was calculated from normalized within-repertoire ranks of inferred template counts. In a later analysis, generation probabilities were computed with a VDJ recombination model fitted to out-of-frame rearrangements, and the resulting probabilities were checked against IGoR. A later analysis scored TCR-TCR, TCR-HLA and TCR-CMV co-occurrence with hypergeometric tests, applying a repertoire-size bias correction to TCR pairs. To estimate false discovery rates, a later analysis permuted the HLA or CMV assignments 20 times. In a later analysis, co-occurring TCRs were grouped using DBSCAN, and TCRdist sequence similarity was added for clustering within HLA-allele-positive subsets. Repertoires with fewer than 30,000 or more than 120,000 public chains were left out of co-occurrence clustering, as were four to six repertoires with anomalous nucleotide sharing. The table was pulled from immuneACCESS by TCRdb, which kept in-frame rearrangements only. Such tables lose some clones; where checked, under half of the loss comes from unresolved V genes, and the rest has no known cause. V and J calls and clone size follow that table, whereas D and trimming were derived from the DNA. A total of approximately 100,000 clones appear in this sample, about 80% of them only once. The ten largest clones represent 7.7% of the sample.

In total, roughly 670 healthy bone marrow donors made up the cohort. All cohort members were sampled while nominally healthy, although unrecorded immune exposures were likely present. The donor tested CMV seropositive, placing the donor among the 290 or so seropositive members of the cohort. Every donor gave a peripheral blood sample, and the peripheral blood mononuclear cells from that sample were used for TCR beta sequencing. Genomic DNA was extracted from the blood cell samples with the Qiagen DNeasy Blood Extraction Kit. The sequence was obtained from a woman aged 45-65 years in good health and CMV-seropositive. Sample: PBMCs.

This receptor has the CDR3 CASSYSGGQETQYF. The bases are TGTGCCAGCAGTTACTCAGGGGGACAAGAGACCCAGTACTTC. This sequence uses TRBV6-6 and TRBJ2-5; a tentative D call is TRBD1 (6 bases match). V lost 0 bases and J lost 2 bases; the stretch between them is 7 bases long. As encoded in the germline V gene (reference sequence), CDR1 is MNHNY while CDR2 is SVGAGI. The CDR3 goes from the cysteine to the phenylalanine over 14 residues. Only the CDR3 DNA stays, 42 bases, in frame from base 1.